The entry below describes one TCR beta chain. Its antigen is undetermined. The germline gives CDR1 SQVTM, CDR2 ANQGSEA. Trimming cost V 5 bases and J 0 bases, with 7 bases left between them. CDR3 length: 12 amino acids. The sample belongs to a study of monozygotic twins with cystic fibrosis. The protocol was immunoSEQ multiplex PCR, while the TCRdb copy is restricted to in-frame clones and leaves out a portion. This sample has 7,000 to 9,500 clones; approximately 93% occur once, and the top ten carry roughly 0.53%. Study-level results: In 13 of 16 pairs, V gene usage was closest to the co-twin's.

The chain is built from TRBV29-1 and TRBJ1-1; D remains ambiguous. The sequence was obtained from a boy aged 2 to 10 with cystic fibrosis. The specimen was blood. The chain's CDR3 is CSVRRLNTEAFF. The DNA for the CDR3 is TGCAGCGTTCGCCGCCTGAACACTGAAGCTTTCTTT.